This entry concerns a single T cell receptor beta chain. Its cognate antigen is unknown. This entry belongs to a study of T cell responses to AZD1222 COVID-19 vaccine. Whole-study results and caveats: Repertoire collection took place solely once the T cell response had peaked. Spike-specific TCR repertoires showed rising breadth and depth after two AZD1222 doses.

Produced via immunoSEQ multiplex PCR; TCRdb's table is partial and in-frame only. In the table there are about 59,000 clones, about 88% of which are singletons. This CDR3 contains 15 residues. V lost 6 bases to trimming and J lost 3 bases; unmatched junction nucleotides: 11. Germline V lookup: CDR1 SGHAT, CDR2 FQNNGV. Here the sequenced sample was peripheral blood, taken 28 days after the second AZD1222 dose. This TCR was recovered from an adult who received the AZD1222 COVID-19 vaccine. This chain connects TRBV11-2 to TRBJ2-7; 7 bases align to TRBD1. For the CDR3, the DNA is TGTGCCAGCAGAAGTGAATGGGACAGCGGCTACGAGCAGTACTTC. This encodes CASRSEWDSGYEQYF.